Presented here are 28 T cell receptor beta chains from one specimen sequenced in a study of T cells in localized non-small cell lung cancer. Method: immunoSEQ multiplex PCR; TCRdb's copy keeps in-frame clones and lacks some. The sample contains 25,000 to 30,000 clones, around 92% of which appear only once. The starting material was peripheral blood mononuclear cells, obtained before any cancer treatment. These receptors originate from a woman aged 35 to 75 with stage III lung adenocarcinoma.

The genes are TRBV7-2 and TRBJ2-3; 9 nucleotides line up with TRBD2. The length of the CDR3 is 16 residues. Trimming cost V 6 bases and J 4 bases; bases outside gene matches: 11. The germline CDR1 and CDR2 sequences are SGHTA and FQGNSA. This CDR3 reads CASSFWGRGGPDTQYF. The CDR3, as DNA: TGTGCCAGCAGTTTCTGGGGGCGGGGGGGCCCAGATACGCAGTATTTT.

The chain couples TRBV19 to TRBJ2-3, with D perhaps matching TRBD1 (6 bases). The germline V and J ends were trimmed by 3 bases and 6 bases, with 13 bases remaining between them. CDR1 and CDR2 from the germline V gene are LNHDA and SQIVND (reference sequence). The CDR3 loop spans 14 amino acids. CDR3 in amino acids: CASSISRGEDTQYF. The CDR3 nucleotides read TGTGCCAGTAGTATCAGCAGGGGAGAGGATACGCAGTATTTT.

This clone was recorded once. V is TRBV19 and J is TRBJ1-1; tentatively, D is TRBD1 (5 bases). There are 14 residues in the CDR3. The V and J ends lost 6 bases and 5 bases respectively, with 16 bases between them. Germline assignment: CDR1 LNHDA and CDR2 SQIVND (reference sequence). Here the CDR3 reads CASRLGQGTTEAFF. The CDR3 nucleotides read TGTGCCAGTAGGTTAGGGCAGGGAACTACTGAAGCTTTCTTT.

The rearrangement joins TRBV7-2 to TRBJ2-2; D is undetermined. There are 11 residues in the CDR3. The germline gives CDR1 SGHTA, CDR2 FQGNSA. The V gene lost 4 bases and the J gene lost 7 bases, with 4 bases spanning the gap. The CDR3 is CASSSGGELFF. The CDR3 DNA reads TGTGCCAGCAGCTCCGGCGGGGAGCTGTTTTTT.

The chain joins TRBV7-3 to TRBJ2-5; the match to TRBD2 covers 9 bases. CDR3 length: 14 amino acids. V lost 4 bases to trimming and J lost 1 base; unmatched junction nucleotides: 1. CDR1 and CDR2 (germline): SGHTA, FQGTGA. Here the CDR3 DNA reads TGTGCCAGCAGCTCTAGCGGGGCCCAAGAGACCCAGTACTTC. The encoded protein is CASSSSGAQETQYF.

This chain links TRBV10-3 with TRBJ2-7; 8 nucleotides agree with TRBD2. The CDR3 sequence is 14 residues long. Germline V CDR1 and CDR2: ENHRY, SYGVKD. V dropped 10 bases and J dropped 2; count of bases not matched to a gene: 10. This chain's CDR3 is CATKTSGDAYEQYF. The CDR3 DNA reads TGTGCCACTAAAACTAGCGGCGACGCCTACGAGCAGTACTTC.

This clone came up a few times. This chain uses TRBV7-2 with TRBJ2-2; D unclear. The ends were cut back, 5 bases at V and 7 bases at J, with 11 bases in the middle. CDR1 is SGHTA and CDR2 is FQGNSA in the germline V gene. The CDR3 consists of 13 residues. Written as DNA, the CDR3 is TGTGCCAGCAGCGGTCTATTGAGCGGGGAGCTGTTTTTT. Protein product: CASSGLLSGELFF.

This rearrangement joins TRBV7-9 to TRBJ1-4, with a possible D match to TRBD1 (6 bases). Between the trimmed V and J ends, which lost 6 bases and 7 bases, there was a span of 15 bases. This CDR3 is built from 14 residues. Germline V gene data show CDR1 as SEHNR and CDR2 as FQNEAQ (reference sequence). The CDR3, as DNA: TGTGCCAGCAGTACCGGGACATTGGGTGAAAAACTGTTTTTT. This encodes CASSTGTLGEKLFF.

The V call is TRBV7-2, the J call TRBJ1-5, with TRBD1 matching over 10 bases. Germline CDR1 SGHTA, CDR2 FQGNSA. Trimming removed 5 bases from V and 3 bases from J; junction bases left unmatched: 1. CDR3 size: 14 residues. The CDR3 nucleotides read TGTGCCAGCAGCGGACAGGGGGTCAATCAGCCCCAGCATTTT. This encodes CASSGQGVNQPQHF.

The CDR3 coding sequence is TGTGCCTGGAGCACGACAGGGGCGCGGACTGAAGCTTTCTTT. Translated: CAWSTTGARTEAFF. V usage is TRBV30 and J usage is TRBJ1-1; 8 nucleotides match TRBD1. Germline loops: CDR1 GTSNPN, CDR2 SVGIG (reference sequence). The length of the CDR3 is 14 residues. Trimming cost V 3 bases and J 5 bases; bases outside gene matches: 8.

In DNA form, the CDR3 reads TGCGCCAGCAGCCAGTCCCCCGGGGCAGAGGAAAAACTGTTTTTT. It encodes CASSQSPGAEEKLFF. This sequence joins TRBV4-3 and TRBJ1-4, with a possible D match to TRBD1 (5 bases). Trimming removed 3 bases from V and 8 bases from J, with 16 bases in between. The CDR3 extends over 15 amino acids. Looked up from germline, CDR1 is LGHNA and CDR2 is YSLEER.

This sequence joins TRBV5-4 and TRBJ1-1; 12 nucleotides align to TRBD1. The CDR3 sequence is 16 residues long. Germline V gene data show CDR1 as SGHNT and CDR2 as YYREEE (reference sequence). With 5 bases clipped from V and 9 bases from J, the junction kept 14 bases outside the gene matches. For the CDR3, the DNA is TGTGCCAGCAGTTTGCCGGGACAGGGGGCGGTTGAACAAGCTTTCTTT. Protein sequence: CASSLPGQGAVEQAFF.

The rearrangement joins TRBV5-6 to TRBJ2-1; D call uncertain. The CDR3 is 14 residues long. Trimming cost V 0 bases and J 6 bases, with 10 bases left between them. Germline V gene lookup returns CDR1 SGHDT and CDR2 YYEEEE. The CDR3 sequence: CASSLGYGFNEQFF. The CDR3 region has the DNA TGTGCCAGCAGCTTGGGATACGGGTTCAATGAGCAGTTCTTC.

V usage is TRBV28 and J usage is TRBJ2-1; 11 bases are a match to TRBD2. The germline CDR1 and CDR2 sequences are MDHEN and SYDVKM. The CDR3 is 16 residues long. The ends lost 5 bases at V and 4 bases at J; junction bases unmatched: 7. The CDR3 sequence: CASSTLAGGPYNEQFF. The CDR3 DNA reads TGTGCCAGCAGTACCTTAGCGGGGGGGCCTTACAATGAGCAGTTCTTC.

The V call is TRBV25-1, the J call TRBJ2-1, with D unclear. CDR1 and CDR2 from the germline V gene are MGHDK and SYGVNS. V was cut by 6 bases and J by 5 bases, with 11 bases left in between. The CDR3 runs 13 residues. The CDR3 DNA reads as TGTGCCAGCAGGTTTAACCAAAACAATGAGCAGTTCTTC. Amino acid sequence: CASRFNQNNEQFF.

The chain joins TRBV5-1 to TRBJ2-2, with D uncertain. The germline gives CDR1 SGHRS, CDR2 YFSETQ. The CDR3 covers 15 residues. V lost 1 base to trimming and J lost 4 bases, with 11 bases between them. The CDR3 spells CASSLSGPSTGELFF. The CDR3 DNA reads as TGCGCCAGCAGCTTGTCAGGACCCAGCACCGGGGAGCTGTTTTTT.

The chain has TRBV9 and TRBJ2-7; possible D gene TRBD1, 6 bases. Germline CDR1 and CDR2: SGDLS and YYNGEE. The V gene lost 2 bases and the J gene lost 0 bases, with 15 bases spanning the gap. This CDR3 spans 16 amino acids. The chain's CDR3 is CASSVDPGHSSYEQYF. The CDR3 DNA is TGTGCCAGCAGCGTCGACCCGGGACATAGCTCCTACGAGCAGTACTTC.

This rearrangement joins TRBV5-1 to TRBJ1-2; D not certain. V gave up 0 bases and J gave up 5 bases, with 8 bases separating them. CDR3 length: 13 residues. The germline gives CDR1 SGHRS, CDR2 YFSETQ. In nucleotides, the CDR3 is TGCGCCAGCAGCTTGGGGACTCATTATGGCTACACCTTC. It encodes CASSLGTHYGYTF.

J is TRBJ1-1 and V is TRBV2; tentatively, D is TRBD1 (5 bases). Germline CDR1 and CDR2: SNHLY and FYNNEI. The CDR3 has 13 residues. V lost 6 bases, J lost 0 bases, and 8 bases lay in between. In nucleotides, the CDR3 is TGTGCCAGCAGGGACACCTTGAACACTGAAGCTTTCTTT. Protein product: CASRDTLNTEAFF.

V and J are TRBV19 and TRBJ2-5; D not certain. Trimming stripped 0 bases from V and 4 bases from J, with 3 bases between. The CDR3 covers 12 residues. The V gene's germline CDR1 is LNHDA and CDR2 SQIVND (reference sequence). CDR3 in DNA: TGTGCCAGTAGTATAGAGGGAGAGACCCAGTACTTC. It yields the protein CASSIEGETQYF.

The V call is TRBV28, the J call TRBJ1-4; possible D gene TRBD1, 5 bases. CDR3 length equals 14 residues. Germline loops: CDR1 MDHEN, CDR2 SYDVKM. V shed 3 bases and J shed 5 bases, with 10 bases lying between them. CDR3 in DNA: TGTGCCAGCAGTTTCCGGGACTGGAATGAAAAACTGTTTTTT. As protein: CASSFRDWNEKLFF.

The J gene is TRBJ1-5, the V gene TRBV6-5; D not resolved. This CDR3 region has 13 residues. CDR1 is MNHEY and CDR2 is SVGAGI in the germline V gene. Trimming removed 3 bases at V and 7 bases at J, with 10 bases between. DNA for the CDR3: TGTGCCAGCAGTTATAACGGAGTCCAGCCCCAGCATTTT. Residues: CASSYNGVQPQHF.

The chain carries TRBV28 and TRBJ2-7; 7 bases fit TRBD1. V dropped 5 bases and J dropped 6; count of bases not matched to a gene: 7. Germline V lookup: CDR1 MDHEN, CDR2 SYDVKM. The CDR3 spans 13 residues. The DNA of the CDR3 is TGTGCCAGCAGTCCGCCAGACAGGGTCGAGCAGTACTTC. Translating it yields CASSPPDRVEQYF.

J is TRBJ2-7 and V is TRBV30; TRBD1 matches at 8 bases. The germline CDR1 and CDR2 sequences are GTSNPN and SVGIG (reference sequence). The trim removed 8 bases at V and 0 bases at J, leaving 6 bases unmatched. The CDR3 is 13 amino acids. DNA for the CDR3: TGTGCCCGTCGGGACAGGTTCTCCTACGAGCAGTACTTC. Protein: CARRDRFSYEQYF.

V gene TRBV2 combines with J gene TRBJ2-1; D is perhaps TRBD1 (6 bases). The CDR3 contains 17 residues. Trimming shortened V by 1 base and J by 0 bases, and 13 bases separated the two germline ends. CDR1 and CDR2 from the germline V gene are SNHLY and FYNNEI. The CDR3 DNA follows: TGTGCCAGCAGTGAAGTCAGGGGCATTCGCTCCTACAATGAGCAGTTCTTC. Residues: CASSEVRGIRSYNEQFF.

V and J are TRBV5-1 and TRBJ1-4, with 8 bases matching TRBD1. With V trimmed by 4 bases and J by 4 bases, 6 bases remained unmatched. The germline CDR1 and CDR2 sequences are SGHRS and YFSETQ. The CDR3 totals 15 residues. For the CDR3, the DNA is TGCGCCAGCAGCGAGGGACAGGCCTTTAATGAAAAACTGTTTTTT. This translates into CASSEGQAFNEKLFF.

This clone was counted between two and nine times. This rearrangement joins TRBV10-1 to TRBJ2-3; no clear D gene. There are 11 residues in the CDR3. Deletions cut 7 bases from V and 8 bases from J, with 10 bases between. From germline, CDR1 is WNHNN and CDR2 SYGVQD (reference sequence). This CDR3 reads CASNVKGTQYF. The CDR3 bases are TGCGCCAGCAACGTTAAGGGTACGCAGTATTTT.

The V call is TRBV19, the J call TRBJ2-1, with 12 bases lining up with TRBD2. This CDR3 is 14 amino acids long. Germline V gene data show CDR1 as LNHDA and CDR2 as SQIVND (reference sequence). Germline trimming cut 4 bases from V and 7 bases from J; bases unmatched to any gene: 2. CDR3 sequence reads: CASSKTSGSNEQFF. In DNA form, the CDR3 reads TGTGCCAGTAGTAAGACTAGCGGGAGTAATGAGCAGTTCTTC.